This T cell receptor (beta chain) was retrieved from a study of T-cell memory formation after mild COVID-19. TCRdb re-analysed the 5' RACE reads in MiXCR, keeping a single row per CDR3 protein. The sample includes approximately 410,000 distinct CDR3 sequences, more than 20% of them seen just once. V was trimmed by 3 bases and J by 0 bases, leaving 21 bases between them. This CDR3 is 18 amino acids long. In germline, CDR1 is SGHRS, CDR2 YFSETQ. The chain recombines TRBV5-1 with TRBJ1-1; TRBD1 might be the D (5 bases). This receptor was identified in an adult woman who had mild COVID-19 (a few samples of this study predate the infection). Cell type and time point are not known. Sequencing was performed on PBMCs or a T cell subset sorted from them (not recorded which). The CDR3 nucleotides read TGCGCCAGCAGCTCCTTGGGACCCATGGATTTCTTGAACACTGAAGCTTTCTTT. Translating gives CASSSLGPMDFLNTEAFF.